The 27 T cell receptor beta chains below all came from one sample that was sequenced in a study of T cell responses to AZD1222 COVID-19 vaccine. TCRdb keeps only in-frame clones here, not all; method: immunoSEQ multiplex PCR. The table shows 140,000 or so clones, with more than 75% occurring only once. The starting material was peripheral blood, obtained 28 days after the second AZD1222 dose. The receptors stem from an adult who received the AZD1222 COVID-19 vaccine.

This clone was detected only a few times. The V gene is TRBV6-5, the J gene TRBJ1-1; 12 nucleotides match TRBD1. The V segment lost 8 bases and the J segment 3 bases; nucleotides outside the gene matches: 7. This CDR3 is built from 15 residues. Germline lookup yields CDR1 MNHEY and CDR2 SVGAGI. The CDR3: CASAGQGAGDTEAFF. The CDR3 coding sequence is TGTGCCAGCGCGGGACAGGGGGCGGGGGACACTGAAGCTTTCTTT.

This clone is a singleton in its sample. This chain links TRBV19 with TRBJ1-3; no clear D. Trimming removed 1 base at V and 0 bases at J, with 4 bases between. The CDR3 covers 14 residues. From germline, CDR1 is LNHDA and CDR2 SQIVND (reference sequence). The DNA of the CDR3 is TGTGCCAGTAGTATAGGGAGCTCTGGAAACACCATATATTTT. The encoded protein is CASSIGSSGNTIYF.

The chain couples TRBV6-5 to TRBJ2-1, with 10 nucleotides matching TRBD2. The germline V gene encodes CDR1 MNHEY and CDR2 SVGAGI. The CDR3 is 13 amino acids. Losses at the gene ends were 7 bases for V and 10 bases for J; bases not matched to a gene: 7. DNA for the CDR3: TGTGCCAGCACTAGCGGGGGTTCACGGGAGCAGTTCTTC. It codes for CASTSGGSREQFF.

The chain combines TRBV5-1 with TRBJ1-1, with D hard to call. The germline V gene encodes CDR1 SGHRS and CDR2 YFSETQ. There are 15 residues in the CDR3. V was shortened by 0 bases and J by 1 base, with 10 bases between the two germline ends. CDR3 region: CASSLVAGSNTEAFF. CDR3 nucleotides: TGCGCCAGCAGCTTGGTCGCTGGGTCGAACACTGAAGCTTTCTTT. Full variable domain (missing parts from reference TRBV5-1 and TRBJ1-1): KAGVTQTPRYLIKTRGQQVTLSCSPISGHRSVSWYQQTPGQGLQFLFEYFSETQRNKGNFPGRFSGRQFSNSRSEMNVSTLELGDSALYLCASSLVAGSNTEAFFGQGTRLTVV.

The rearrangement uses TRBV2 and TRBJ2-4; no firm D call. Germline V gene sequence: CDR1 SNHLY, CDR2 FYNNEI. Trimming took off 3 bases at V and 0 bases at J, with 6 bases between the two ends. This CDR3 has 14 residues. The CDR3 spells CASSDRLAKNIQYF. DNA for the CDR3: TGTGCCAGCAGTGACAGACTAGCCAAAAACATTCAGTACTTC.

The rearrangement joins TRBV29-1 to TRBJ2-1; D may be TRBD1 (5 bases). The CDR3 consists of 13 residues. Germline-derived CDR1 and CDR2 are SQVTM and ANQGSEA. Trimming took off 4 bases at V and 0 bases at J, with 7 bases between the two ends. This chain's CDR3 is CSVVGVSYNEQFF. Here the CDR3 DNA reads TGCAGCGTTGTAGGGGTCTCCTACAATGAGCAGTTCTTC.

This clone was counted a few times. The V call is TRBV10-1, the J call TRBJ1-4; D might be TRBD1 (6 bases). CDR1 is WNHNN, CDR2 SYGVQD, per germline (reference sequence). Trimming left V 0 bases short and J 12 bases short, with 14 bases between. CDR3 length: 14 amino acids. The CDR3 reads CASSESGDRPELFF. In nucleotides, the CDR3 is TGCGCCAGCAGTGAGTCCGGTGACAGGCCGGAACTGTTTTTT.

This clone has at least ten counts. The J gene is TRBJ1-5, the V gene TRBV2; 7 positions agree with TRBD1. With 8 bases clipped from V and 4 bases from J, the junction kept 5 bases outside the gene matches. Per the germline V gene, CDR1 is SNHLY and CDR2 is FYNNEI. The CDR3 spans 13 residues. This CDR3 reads CASSGQANQPQHF. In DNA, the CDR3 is TGTGCCAGCTCTGGACAGGCTAATCAGCCCCAGCATTTT.

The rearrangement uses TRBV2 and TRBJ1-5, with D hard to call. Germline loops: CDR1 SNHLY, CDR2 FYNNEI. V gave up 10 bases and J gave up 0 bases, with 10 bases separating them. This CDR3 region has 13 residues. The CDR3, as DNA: TGTGCCACTTCGGTTATTAGCAATCAGCCCCAGCATTTT. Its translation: CATSVISNQPQHF.

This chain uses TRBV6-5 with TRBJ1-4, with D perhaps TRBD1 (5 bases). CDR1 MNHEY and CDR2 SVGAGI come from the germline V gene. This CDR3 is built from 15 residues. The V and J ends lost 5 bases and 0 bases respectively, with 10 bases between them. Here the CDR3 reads CASSRDVATNEKLFF. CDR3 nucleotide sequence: TGTGCCAGCAGTCGGGACGTTGCAACTAATGAAAAACTGTTTTTT.

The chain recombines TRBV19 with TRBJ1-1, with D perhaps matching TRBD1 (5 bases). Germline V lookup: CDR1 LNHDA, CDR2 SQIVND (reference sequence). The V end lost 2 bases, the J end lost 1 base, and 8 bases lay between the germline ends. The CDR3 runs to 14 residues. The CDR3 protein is CASSIWGRNTEAFF. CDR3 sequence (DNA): TGTGCCAGTAGTATATGGGGCAGGAACACTGAAGCTTTCTTT.

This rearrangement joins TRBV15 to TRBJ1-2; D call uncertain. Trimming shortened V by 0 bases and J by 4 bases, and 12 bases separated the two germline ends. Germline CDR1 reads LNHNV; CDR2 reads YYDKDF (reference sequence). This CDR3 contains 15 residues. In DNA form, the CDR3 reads TGTGCCACCAGCAGAGAAAGGGCCAGGATCTATGGCTACACCTTC. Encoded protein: CATSRERARIYGYTF.

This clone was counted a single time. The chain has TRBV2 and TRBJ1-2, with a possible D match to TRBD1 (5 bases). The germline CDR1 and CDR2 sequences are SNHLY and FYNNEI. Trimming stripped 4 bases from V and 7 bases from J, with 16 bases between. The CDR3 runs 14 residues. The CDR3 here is CASSGWGRDGGYTF. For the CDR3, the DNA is TGTGCCAGCAGTGGTTGGGGCAGGGACGGTGGCTACACCTTC.

In DNA, the CDR3 is TGTGCCAGCAGCTTAGGTTTAACCAAGCCCCAGCATTTT. Encoded protein: CASSLGLTKPQHF. This chain links TRBV5-6 with TRBJ1-5; D is unresolved. This CDR3 contains 13 residues. Trimming cost V 2 bases and J 8 bases, with 11 bases left between them. Germline CDR1 SGHDT, CDR2 YYEEEE.

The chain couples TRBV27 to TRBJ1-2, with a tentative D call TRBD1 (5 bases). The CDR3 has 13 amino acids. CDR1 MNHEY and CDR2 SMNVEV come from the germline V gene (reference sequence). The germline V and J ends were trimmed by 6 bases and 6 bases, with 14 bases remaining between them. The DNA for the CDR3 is TGTGCCAGCAGGGGGGGATTGACAAATGGCTACACCTTC. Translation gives CASRGGLTNGYTF.

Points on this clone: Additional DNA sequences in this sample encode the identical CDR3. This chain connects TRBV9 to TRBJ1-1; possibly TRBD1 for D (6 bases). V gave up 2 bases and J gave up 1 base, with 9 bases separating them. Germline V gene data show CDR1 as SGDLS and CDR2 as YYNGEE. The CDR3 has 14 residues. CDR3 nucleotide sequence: TGTGCCAGCAGCGTGGGGGCCCAGAACACTGAAGCTTTCTTT. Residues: CASSVGAQNTEAFF.

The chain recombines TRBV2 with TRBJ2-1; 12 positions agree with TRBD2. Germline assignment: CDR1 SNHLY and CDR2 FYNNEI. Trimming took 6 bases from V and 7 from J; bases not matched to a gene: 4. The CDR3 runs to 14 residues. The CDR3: CASRVLAGGNEQFF. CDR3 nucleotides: TGTGCCAGCAGGGTCCTAGCGGGAGGGAATGAGCAGTTCTTC.

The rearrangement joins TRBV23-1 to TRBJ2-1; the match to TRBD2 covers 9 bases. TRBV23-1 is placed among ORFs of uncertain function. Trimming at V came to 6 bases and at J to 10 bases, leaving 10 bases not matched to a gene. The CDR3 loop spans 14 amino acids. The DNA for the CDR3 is TGCGCCAGCAGGCGAGCGGGGGGCTCGGAAGAGCAGTTCTTC. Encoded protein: CASRRAGGSEEQFF.

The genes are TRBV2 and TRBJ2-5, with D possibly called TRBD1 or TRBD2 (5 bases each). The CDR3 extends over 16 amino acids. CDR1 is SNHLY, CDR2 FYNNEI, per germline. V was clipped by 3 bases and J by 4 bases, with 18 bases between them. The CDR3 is CASSEGDVRYSETQYF. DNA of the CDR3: TGTGCCAGCAGTGAGGGGGACGTCAGGTATTCAGAGACCCAGTACTTC.

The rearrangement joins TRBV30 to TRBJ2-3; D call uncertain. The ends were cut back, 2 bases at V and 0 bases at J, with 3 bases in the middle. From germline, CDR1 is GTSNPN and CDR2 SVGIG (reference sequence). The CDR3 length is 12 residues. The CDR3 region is CAWSLSTDTQYF. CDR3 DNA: TGTGCCTGGAGTCTCAGCACAGATACGCAGTATTTT.

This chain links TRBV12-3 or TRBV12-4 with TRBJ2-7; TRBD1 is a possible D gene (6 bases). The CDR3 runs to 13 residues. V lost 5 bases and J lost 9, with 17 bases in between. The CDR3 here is CASSPGQLLGQYF. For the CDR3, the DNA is TGTGCCAGCAGTCCGGGACAACTCTTGGGGCAGTACTTC.

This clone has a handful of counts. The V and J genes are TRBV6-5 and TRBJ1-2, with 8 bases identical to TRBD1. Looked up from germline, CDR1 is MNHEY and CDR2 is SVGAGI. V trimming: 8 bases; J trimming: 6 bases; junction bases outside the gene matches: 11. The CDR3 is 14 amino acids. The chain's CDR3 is CASLPAGGVDGYTF. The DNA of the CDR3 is TGTGCCAGCCTTCCCGCAGGGGGCGTAGATGGCTACACCTTC.

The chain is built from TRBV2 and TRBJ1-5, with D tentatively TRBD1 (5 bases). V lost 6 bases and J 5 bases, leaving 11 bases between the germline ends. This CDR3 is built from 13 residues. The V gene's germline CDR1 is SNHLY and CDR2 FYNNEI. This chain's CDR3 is CASRAGLDQPQHF. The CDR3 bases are TGTGCCAGCAGGGCAGGGCTGGATCAGCCCCAGCATTTT.

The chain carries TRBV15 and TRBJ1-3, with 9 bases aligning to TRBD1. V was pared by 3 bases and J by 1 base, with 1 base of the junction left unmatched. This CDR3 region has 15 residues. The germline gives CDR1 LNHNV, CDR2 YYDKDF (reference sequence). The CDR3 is CATSSGTGSGNTIYF. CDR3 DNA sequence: TGTGCCACCAGCAGCGGGACAGGGTCTGGAAACACCATATATTTT.

DNA of the CDR3: TGTGCCAGCAGCTTGCCAGCGGGAGTGAGAGAGACCCAGTACTTC. Translating it yields CASSLPAGVRETQYF. This chain uses TRBV7-6 with TRBJ2-5; TRBD2 aligns across 8 bases. CDR3 length equals 15 residues. Germline V lookup: CDR1 SGHVS, CDR2 FNYEAQ. V shed 3 bases, J shed 4 bases, and the junction held 7 bases outside the gene matches.

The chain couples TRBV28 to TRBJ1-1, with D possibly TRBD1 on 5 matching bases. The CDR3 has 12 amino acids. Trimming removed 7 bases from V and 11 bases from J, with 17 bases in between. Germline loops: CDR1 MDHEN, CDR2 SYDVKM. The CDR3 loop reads CASTSGRRFAFF. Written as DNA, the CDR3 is TGTGCCAGCACTTCGGGACGGCGATTTGCTTTCTTT.

The CDR3 DNA sequence: TGTGCCAGCAGTTTGCCGGGGGCGTATAATTCACCCCTCCACTTT. Encoded protein: CASSLPGAYNSPLHF. J is TRBJ1-6 and V is TRBV28; D is possibly TRBD1 (6 bases). There are 15 residues in the CDR3. V shed 3 bases and J shed 4 bases, with 10 bases lying between them. The germline V gene encodes CDR1 MDHEN and CDR2 SYDVKM.